This T cell receptor beta chain derives from a study of PD-L1 blockade in urothelial cancer. Study context: Most of the 29 patients were males with bladder-origin urothelial cancer. Analysis of the blood was performed 3 weeks (second dose) and 6 weeks after treatment start. Typically, measured as a median, blood samples had 110,000 to 150,000 T cells. Study-wide results and caveats: A pretreatment blood TCR clonality that fell below the median predicted better progression-free and overall survival.

TCRdb's table, derived via immunoSEQ multiplex PCR, lists solely in-frame clones and lacks some. The sample yields more than 40,000 clones, about four fifths seen once. As to this clone: What it binds is not known.

The germline V gene encodes CDR1 MNHNS and CDR2 SASEGT. The CDR3 totals 16 residues. Losses at the gene ends were 2 bases for V and 6 bases for J; bases not matched to a gene: 8. The time point: peripheral blood 6 weeks after treatment start. The chain has TRBV6-1 and TRBJ1-4; 8 positions match TRBD1. Source: PBMCs, taken around atezolizumab (anti-PD-L1) treatment. The receptor was derived from a man in his sixties with urothelial cancer. CDR3: CASSESFGQGYEKLFF. CDR3 nucleotide sequence: TGTGCCAGCAGTGAATCCTTCGGACAGGGATATGAAAAACTGTTTTTT.